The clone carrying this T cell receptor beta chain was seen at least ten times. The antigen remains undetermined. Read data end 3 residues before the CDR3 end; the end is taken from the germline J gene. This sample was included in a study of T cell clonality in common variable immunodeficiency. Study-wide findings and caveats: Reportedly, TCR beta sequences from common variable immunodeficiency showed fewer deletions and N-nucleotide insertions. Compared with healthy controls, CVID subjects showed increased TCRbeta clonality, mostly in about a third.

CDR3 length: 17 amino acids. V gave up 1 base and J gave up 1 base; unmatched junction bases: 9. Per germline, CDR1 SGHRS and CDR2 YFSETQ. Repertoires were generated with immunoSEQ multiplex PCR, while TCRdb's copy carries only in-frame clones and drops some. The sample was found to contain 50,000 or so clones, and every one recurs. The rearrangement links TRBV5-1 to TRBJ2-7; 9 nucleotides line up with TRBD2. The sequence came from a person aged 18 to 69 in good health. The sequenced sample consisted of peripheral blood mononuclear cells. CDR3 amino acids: CASSLRERGERSYEQYF. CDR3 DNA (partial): TGCGCCAGCAGCTTGCGAGAGCGGGGGGAGAGGTCCTACGAG.